This is a list of T cell receptor beta chains from one sample in a study of control samples from healthy donors and cancer patients. Generated by immunoSEQ multiplex PCR, the TCRdb table keeps only in-frame clones and is missing some. The table has tens of thousands of clones, around 87% seen once. Sequencing was performed on PBMCs. The origin of the receptors is a woman in her fifties or sixties with head and neck cancer. Each CDR3 is given with its conserved first and last residue. A D gene is named only where the DNA matches it firmly. Where a row states a size, it is once, few, many or the class of an expanded clone; other rows omit it.

v_call: TRBV6-1; j_call: TRBJ1-5; clone_size: .; d_call: .; cdr3_nt: TGTGCCAGCAGTGAATCCTGGGCAAGCTATCAGCCCCAGCATTTT; cdr3_aa: CASSESWASYQPQHF
v_call: TRBV27; j_call: TRBJ1-1; clone_size: .; d_call: .; cdr3_nt: TGTGCCAGCACGGCCCGGTGGAGAGGGGGGCTGACTGAAGCTTTCTTT; cdr3_aa: CASTARWRGGLTEAFF
v_call: TRBV5-6; j_call: TRBJ2-7; clone_size: .; d_call: .; cdr3_nt: TGTGCCAGCAGCCCCCGCCCAGCCTACGAGCAGTACTTC; cdr3_aa: CASSPRPAYEQYF
v_call: TRBV14; j_call: TRBJ1-2; clone_size: .; d_call: .; cdr3_nt: TGTGCCAGCAGCCAAGATAGGAGGGGCCCTCTCTATGGCTACACCTTC; cdr3_aa: CASSQDRRGPLYGYTF
v_call: TRBV6-2/TRBV6-3; j_call: TRBJ2-1; clone_size: .; d_call: TRBD2; cdr3_nt: TGTGCCAGCAGTGGACTAGCAGCGGGGGGGAGGAATGAGCAGTTCTTC; cdr3_aa: CASSGLAAGGRNEQFF
v_call: TRBV5-1; j_call: TRBJ2-2; clone_size: .; d_call: .; cdr3_nt: TGCGCCAGCAGCTTGTCCGGCAGAGGTACCGGGGAGCTGTTTTTT; cdr3_aa: CASSLSGRGTGELFF
v_call: TRBV7-9; j_call: TRBJ2-6; clone_size: .; d_call: .; cdr3_nt: TGTGCCAGCAGCTTAGGAGGGAAGGGGACGGGGGCCAACGTCCTGACTTTC; cdr3_aa: CASSLGGKGTGANVLTF
v_call: TRBV7-2; j_call: TRBJ1-6; clone_size: .; d_call: .; cdr3_nt: TGTGCCAGCAGCTCGTTAGACTCCTATAATTCACCCCTCCACTTT; cdr3_aa: CASSSLDSYNSPLHF
v_call: TRBV10-3; j_call: TRBJ2-2; clone_size: .; d_call: .; cdr3_nt: TGTGCCATCAGGGTCGAGGCGAACACCGGGGAGCTGTTTTTT; cdr3_aa: CAIRVEANTGELFF
v_call: TRBV4-2; j_call: TRBJ1-5; clone_size: .; d_call: .; cdr3_nt: TGTGCCAGCAGCCAAGATATGGCCCAGGCTCTGGAAGGTCAGCCCCAGCATTTT; cdr3_aa: CASSQDMAQALEGQPQHF
v_call: TRBV2; j_call: TRBJ1-5; clone_size: .; d_call: .; cdr3_nt: TGTGCCAGCAGTGAGGGGCAGGGAAGCTATCAGCCCCAGCATTTT; cdr3_aa: CASSEGQGSYQPQHF
v_call: TRBV29-1; j_call: TRBJ2-5; clone_size: .; d_call: TRBD2; cdr3_nt: TGCAGCGCTGGACTAGCGGGGGAGTCGGTGACCCAGTACTTC; cdr3_aa: CSAGLAGESVTQYF
v_call: TRBV29-1; j_call: TRBJ2-1; clone_size: .; d_call: .; cdr3_nt: TGCAGCGTTAGAGGGGCTGTCTACAATGAGCAGTTCTTC; cdr3_aa: CSVRGAVYNEQFF
v_call: TRBV6-5; j_call: TRBJ1-5; clone_size: .; d_call: .; cdr3_nt: TGTGCCAGCAGCGGTGGCAGGGAGTATCAGCCCCAGCATTTT; cdr3_aa: CASSGGREYQPQHF
v_call: TRBV6-1; j_call: TRBJ2-1; clone_size: .; d_call: TRBD2; cdr3_nt: TGTGCCAGCAGTGAGAACCCTCCGGGAGGAGGTAAGGATGAGCAGTTCTTC; cdr3_aa: CASSENPPGGGKDEQFF
v_call: TRBV4-1; j_call: TRBJ1-6; clone_size: once; d_call: TRBD1; cdr3_nt: TGCGCCAGCAGCCCGACAGGGGCTGATTCACCCCTCCACTTT; cdr3_aa: CASSPTGADSPLHF
v_call: TRBV7-9; j_call: TRBJ1-5; clone_size: .; d_call: TRBD1; cdr3_nt: TGTGCCAGCAGCTTCGGACAGGGCCCTCAGCCCCAGCATTTT; cdr3_aa: CASSFGQGPQPQHF
v_call: TRBV12-5; j_call: TRBJ2-1; clone_size: once; d_call: .; cdr3_nt: TGTGCTAGTGGTTTGGGCTCCGTTGAGCAGTTCTTC; cdr3_aa: CASGLGSVEQFF
v_call: TRBV12-3/TRBV12-4; j_call: TRBJ1-1; clone_size: .; d_call: .; cdr3_nt: TGTGCCAGCAGCCAAGTCTCCAGGGTAGCTTTCTTT; cdr3_aa: CASSQVSRVAFF
v_call: TRBV28; j_call: TRBJ2-1; clone_size: .; d_call: TRBD2; cdr3_nt: TGTGCCAGCAGTTTGGTCCTCGCGGCGGGGGGCCGGGACAATGAGCAGTTCTTC; cdr3_aa: CASSLVLAAGGRDNEQFF
v_call: TRBV5-1; j_call: TRBJ2-1; clone_size: .; d_call: .; cdr3_nt: TGCGCCAGCAGCCCCCGGGACCGGCGCTCCTACAATGAGCAGTTCTTC; cdr3_aa: CASSPRDRRSYNEQFF
v_call: TRBV3-1/TRBV3-2; j_call: TRBJ1-2; clone_size: .; d_call: .; cdr3_nt: TGTGCCAGCAGCCGGACCGGACAAGTCTATGGCTACACCTTC; cdr3_aa: CASSRTGQVYGYTF
v_call: TRBV11-2; j_call: TRBJ2-2; clone_size: .; d_call: TRBD2; cdr3_nt: TGTGCCAGCAGCTTATTAAGCGGGGTTACTTCAACCGGGGAGCTGTTTTTT; cdr3_aa: CASSLLSGVTSTGELFF
v_call: TRBV15; j_call: TRBJ2-3; clone_size: .; d_call: .; cdr3_nt: TGTGCCACCAGCAGAGAACAAGGGGTGCCCACAGATACGCAGTATTTT; cdr3_aa: CATSREQGVPTDTQYF
v_call: TRBV2; j_call: TRBJ2-1; clone_size: .; d_call: TRBD2; cdr3_nt: TGTGCCAGCAGTTCTAGCGGGGGGGCCTCTGAGCAGTTCTTC; cdr3_aa: CASSSSGGASEQFF
v_call: TRBV7-9; j_call: TRBJ1-4; clone_size: .; d_call: TRBD1; cdr3_nt: TGTGCCAGCAGCCCGCCGGGACAGGGCGCTAATGAAAAACTGTTTTTT; cdr3_aa: CASSPPGQGANEKLFF
v_call: TRBV14; j_call: TRBJ2-7; clone_size: .; d_call: TRBD1; cdr3_nt: TGTGCCAGCAGCCCATCGGGACAGGGTTATTTGAAGCAGTACTTC; cdr3_aa: CASSPSGQGYLKQYF
v_call: TRBV7-9; j_call: TRBJ2-7; clone_size: .; d_call: .; cdr3_nt: TGTGCCAGCAGCTTAAACGCTGTTACCTCCTACGAGCAGTACTTC; cdr3_aa: CASSLNAVTSYEQYF
v_call: TRBV9; j_call: TRBJ1-2; clone_size: few; d_call: TRBD1; cdr3_nt: TGTGCCAGCAGCTTTACAGGGGACTATGGCTACACCTTC; cdr3_aa: CASSFTGDYGYTF
v_call: TRBV23-1; j_call: TRBJ1-6; clone_size: .; d_call: .; cdr3_nt: TGCGCCAGCAGTCCCCCGAGGGGTTGGCCCCTCCACTTT; cdr3_aa: CASSPPRGWPLHF
v_call: TRBV7-8; j_call: TRBJ2-1; clone_size: .; d_call: TRBD2; cdr3_nt: TGTGCCAGCAGCATTAAGAGCTTAAGGGCCACTAGCGGGGCATACAATGAGCAGTTCTTC; cdr3_aa: CASSIKSLRATSGAYNEQFF
v_call: TRBV30; j_call: TRBJ1-3; clone_size: .; d_call: .; cdr3_nt: TGTGCCTGTCACAGGGATCACTCTGGAAACACCATATATTTT; cdr3_aa: CACHRDHSGNTIYF
v_call: TRBV7-9; j_call: TRBJ2-6; clone_size: once; d_call: .; cdr3_nt: TGTGCCAGCAGCTTCCTGCACGGGACAATTCTCTCTGGGGCCAACGTCCTGACTTTC; cdr3_aa: CASSFLHGTILSGANVLTF
v_call: TRBV18; j_call: TRBJ1-2; clone_size: once; d_call: .; cdr3_nt: TGTGCCAGCTCACCACGAAAGGACAACCACTATGGCTACACCTTC; cdr3_aa: CASSPRKDNHYGYTF
v_call: TRBV7-2; j_call: TRBJ2-7; clone_size: few; d_call: .; cdr3_nt: TGTGCCAGCAGCTTAAGTGGGGGGTCGGGGCAGTACTTC; cdr3_aa: CASSLSGGSGQYF
v_call: TRBV5-6; j_call: TRBJ1-2; clone_size: .; d_call: .; cdr3_nt: TGTGCCAGCAGCCCCGAGGGGTTCGGGTATGGCTACACCTTC; cdr3_aa: CASSPEGFGYGYTF
v_call: TRBV28; j_call: TRBJ2-1; clone_size: .; d_call: TRBD1; cdr3_nt: TGTGCCAGCAGAGGGACAGGGGGATACAATGAGCAGTTCTTC; cdr3_aa: CASRGTGGYNEQFF
v_call: TRBV28; j_call: TRBJ1-4; clone_size: medium-sized; d_call: .; cdr3_nt: TGTGCCAGCAGTTCGGCGGTGGACAGAGTTAATGAAAAACTGTTTTTT; cdr3_aa: CASSSAVDRVNEKLFF